These 2 T cell receptor beta chains were sequenced from one sample in a study of cytomegalovirus exposure and HLA in healthy donors. Use of 60 Vbeta and 13 Jbeta primers characterized the PCR. Here immunoSEQ multiplex PCR was the method, and the copy in TCRdb shows in-frame clones only, minus some. The sample records 200,000 or so clones, approximately 80% being singletons. Sequencing input: PBMCs. These TCRs come from a boy between 2 and 10 years old in good health and CMV-seronegative.

The chain links TRBV29-1 to TRBJ1-2; 7 bases line up with TRBD1. The germline V gene encodes CDR1 SQVTM and CDR2 ANQGSEA. V gave up 4 bases and J gave up 0 bases; unmatched junction bases: 11. The CDR3 spans 16 residues. Written as DNA, the CDR3 is TGCAGCGTTGCCCCCCCGGGACAGCAAGCTAACTATGGCTACACCTTC. It translates to CSVAPPGQQANYGYTF.

V and J are TRBV6-6 and TRBJ2-2, with D perhaps matching TRBD1 (7 bases). CDR1 is MNHNY and CDR2 is SVGAGI in the germline V gene (reference sequence). The V end lost 2 bases, the J end lost 6 bases, and 13 bases lay between the germline ends. The CDR3 runs to 15 residues. Here the CDR3 reads CASSYAGTAAGELFF. The CDR3 nucleotides read TGTGCCAGCAGTTACGCGGGGACAGCGGCCGGGGAGCTGTTTTTT.